These T cell receptor beta chains were read from a single sample in a study of human T cells and chemical hapten exposure. TCRdb called the RACE reads again in MiXCR, with one record for every CDR3 protein. The data hold roughly 200,000 distinct CDR3 sequences, with more than 20% observed a single time. The material sequenced was whole blood, taken in connection with sensitization to the hapten diphenylcyclopropenone (DPC). These receptors came from a woman aged 45-65 years with alopecia areata. Some clones in this sample may be carry-over from other donors' samples. Each CDR3 is given with its conserved first and last residue. D genes are given only for firm matches. Expanded clones get a size class; other rows say once, few or many, or leave the size out.

NA	TRBV20-1	TRBJ2-1	NA	TGCAGTGCTCGAGACACACCACCCCACAATGAGCAGTTCTTC	CSARDTPPHNEQFF
NA	TRBV6-1	TRBJ2-3	once	TGTGCCAGCAGTTCGTACAGGGTAGACGGCACAGATACGCAGTATTTT	CASSSYRVDGTDTQYF
TRBD2	TRBV3-1	TRBJ2-1	NA	TGTGCCTCCGCTTCGGCGGGAGGCTACAATGAGCAGTTCTTC	CASASAGGYNEQFF
NA	TRBV18	TRBJ1-5	many	TGTGCCAGCTCACCCCGGACAGATCAGCCCCAGCATTTT	CASSPRTDQPQHF
NA	TRBV7-9	TRBJ2-4	NA	TGTGCCACCGAGACGGAAAACATTCAGTACTTC	CATETENIQYF
TRBD1	TRBV12-3/TRBV12-4	TRBJ2-1	few	TGTGCCAGCAACCTACAGGGGAAAAGCCTCAATGAGCAGTTCTTC	CASNLQGKSLNEQFF
NA	TRBV3-1	TRBJ2-1	NA	TGTGCCAGCAGCCAAGGAAAACCATCCTACAATGAGCAGTTCTTC	CASSQGKPSYNEQFF
TRBD1	TRBV5-1	TRBJ2-1	few	TGCGCCAGCAGCTTCGGCCAGGGGGCGAGACTACCGATAAATGAGCAGTTCTTC	CASSFGQGARLPINEQFF
NA	TRBV20-1	TRBJ2-3	NA	TGCAGTGCTAGAAGCACAGATACGCAGTATTTT	CSARSTDTQYF
NA	TRBV6-6	TRBJ1-1	NA	TGTGCCAGCAGTTACAGGGCCCGGGAAGCTTTCTTT	CASSYRAREAFF
NA	TRBV20-1	TRBJ1-2	NA	TGCAGTGCTAGAGGACCACAGAGTAACTATGGCTACACCTTC	CSARGPQSNYGYTF
NA	TRBV3-1	TRBJ2-3	many	TGTGCCAGCAGCCTGGGCTTTGCGGGAACGACAGATACGCAGTATTTT	CASSLGFAGTTDTQYF
NA	TRBV10-3	TRBJ1-5	few	TGTGCCATCAGTGAGTCTAGAAATCAGCCCCAGCATTTT	CAISESRNQPQHF
NA	TRBV21-1	TRBJ2-1	NA	TGTGCCAGCAGCAAACAGCCATACAATGAGCAGTTCTTC	CASSKQPYNEQFF
NA	TRBV27	TRBJ1-2	many	TGTGCCAGCAGTTTAGGTCAAAACTATGGCTACACCTTC	CASSLGQNYGYTF
NA	TRBV6-5	TRBJ2-5	few	TGTGCCAGCAGCGTCGGGGGCAAAGCCGGGACCCAGTACTTC	CASSVGGKAGTQYF
NA	TRBV7-9	TRBJ2-3	few	TGTGCCAGCAGCCTCCGGGGGGCGGTTCCCACAGATACGCAGTATTTT	CASSLRGAVPTDTQYF
TRBD2	TRBV10-3	TRBJ2-7	few	TGTGCCATCGGGACTAGCGGCTCCTACGAGCAGTACTTC	CAIGTSGSYEQYF
NA	TRBV12-3/TRBV12-4	TRBJ2-2	few	TGTGCCAGCAGCGACCGGGGGCACACCGGGGAGCTGTTTTTT	CASSDRGHTGELFF
TRBD1	TRBV29-1	TRBJ2-2	NA	TGCAGCGTTTGGGCTCCAGGGGGAACCGGGGAGCTGTTTTTT	CSVWAPGGTGELFF
NA	TRBV5-1	TRBJ2-7	NA	TGCGCCAGCAGCCGTAATACCGACTGGGAGCAGTACTTC	CASSRNTDWEQYF
NA	TRBV12-3/TRBV12-4	TRBJ1-1	few	TGTGCCAGCATCAAACCACAGAACACTGAAGCTTTCTTT	CASIKPQNTEAFF